Listed here are 19 T cell receptor beta chains from one sample, sequenced in a study of cytomegalovirus exposure and HLA in healthy donors. Vbeta (60) and Jbeta (13) primers were used in the PCR. Using immunoSEQ multiplex PCR, the repertoire was profiled, and TCRdb retains in-frame clones only, with some absent. The sample has fewer than 200,000 clones; less than 80% are singletons. Sequences were obtained from PBMCs. These receptors were obtained from a man between 40 and 49 years old in good health and CMV-seronegative.

This clone is a singleton in its sample. This rearrangement joins TRBV9 to TRBJ1-2; 9 nucleotides line up with TRBD1. Trimming removed 3 bases from V and 6 bases from J; junction bases left unmatched: 9. CDR3 size: 15 residues. Germline assignment: CDR1 SGDLS and CDR2 YYNGEE. Written as DNA, the CDR3 is TGTGCCAGCAGCGGACGGACAGGGGTACCTAATGGCTACACCTTC. Protein sequence: CASSGRTGVPNGYTF.

This rearrangement joins TRBV7-2 to TRBJ2-7; TRBD2 agrees at 7 bases. This CDR3 is 15 amino acids long. Per germline, CDR1 SGHTA and CDR2 FQGNSA. V lost 3 bases and J lost 6; bases outside the gene matches: 11. DNA of the CDR3: TGTGCCAGCAGCTTGAGGCGGGGGTATACTGGCGAGCAGTACTTC. It encodes CASSLRRGYTGEQYF.

This CDR3 reads CASKMVYWRQETQYF. The DNA of the CDR3 is TGTGCCAGCAAAATGGTTTATTGGCGGCAAGAGACCCAGTACTTC. The V and J genes are TRBV6-5 and TRBJ2-5; no firm D call. The CDR3 runs to 15 residues. Trimming pared 7 bases from V and 2 bases from J, leaving 17 bases between. CDR1 is MNHEY, CDR2 SVGAGI, per germline.

The chain links TRBV6-5 to TRBJ2-7; D is unresolved. Trimming pared 6 bases from V and 3 bases from J, leaving 15 bases between. The CDR3 extends over 14 amino acids. Germline assignment: CDR1 MNHEY and CDR2 SVGAGI. This CDR3 is CASSPTGAGYEQYF. Here the CDR3 DNA reads TGTGCCAGCAGCCCCACCGGCGCAGGCTACGAGCAGTACTTC.

V is TRBV19 and J is TRBJ2-3; a weak D match, TRBD2 (7 bases). Germline V gene lookup returns CDR1 LNHDA and CDR2 SQIVND (reference sequence). CDR3 size: 16 residues. V was clipped by 1 base and J by 2 bases, with 13 bases between them. The CDR3 here is CASSIGNGGPTDTQYF. As DNA, the CDR3 is TGTGCCAGTAGTATAGGGAACGGGGGGCCCACAGATACGCAGTATTTT.

This CDR3 reads CASSDSPGGSAGELFF. The CDR3 DNA reads as TGTGCCAGCAGTGACTCTCCGGGGGGTTCCGCCGGGGAGCTGTTTTTT. This chain connects TRBV6-4 to TRBJ2-2; 7 bases fit TRBD2. Trimming cost V 0 bases and J 6 bases; bases outside gene matches: 7. Germline lookup yields CDR1 MRHNA and CDR2 SNTAGT. This CDR3 region has 16 residues.

CDR3 bases: TGTGCCAGCAGCCCGGGACTGACGATGTTGGATGAGCAGTTCTTC. The encoded protein is CASSPGLTMLDEQFF. The genes are TRBV5-6 and TRBJ2-1; D might be TRBD2 (6 bases). CDR3 length: 15 amino acids. In germline, CDR1 is SGHDT, CDR2 YYEEEE. The V gene lost 4 bases and the J gene lost 8 bases, with 19 bases spanning the gap.

The chain links TRBV6-6 to TRBJ1-2; D is undetermined. V lost 7 bases and J lost 8, with 17 bases in between. This CDR3 has 13 residues. Germline V gene data show CDR1 as MNHNY and CDR2 as SVGAGI (reference sequence). In DNA, the CDR3 is TGTGCCAGCACACCGGGAATCGGGCAGGGCTACACCTTC. Its protein is CASTPGIGQGYTF.

The chain recombines TRBV27 with TRBJ1-5; 7 bases match TRBD1. The CDR3 extends over 14 amino acids. Germline CDR1 reads MNHEY; CDR2 reads SMNVEV (reference sequence). Trimming cost V 6 bases and J 3 bases; bases outside gene matches: 5. The CDR3 reads CASRVTGDNQPQHF. For the CDR3, the DNA is TGTGCCAGCAGGGTTACAGGGGACAATCAGCCCCAGCATTTT.

The V gene is TRBV7-9, the J gene TRBJ1-2, with TRBD1 as a possible D gene (5 bases). The CDR3 loop spans 15 amino acids. The ends were cut back, 5 bases at V and 2 bases at J, with 15 bases in the middle. From germline, CDR1 is SEHNR and CDR2 FQNEAQ (reference sequence). The CDR3 loop is CASSPHLTANYGYTF. In DNA, the CDR3 is TGTGCCAGCAGCCCACATCTGACAGCAAACTATGGCTACACCTTC.

The gene calls are TRBV28 and TRBJ1-4; D unresolved. The V and J ends lost 6 bases and 4 bases respectively, with 12 bases between them. The CDR3 sequence is 14 residues long. Germline values: CDR1 MDHEN, CDR2 SYDVKM. DNA for the CDR3: TGTGCCAGCAGGGAGGGAACGCTTAATGAAAAACTGTTTTTT. It is translated as CASREGTLNEKLFF.

V usage is TRBV9 and J usage is TRBJ2-2; 7 bases line up with TRBD1. V shed 4 bases, J shed 1 base, and the junction held 4 bases outside the gene matches. The CDR3 extends over 15 amino acids. Germline lookup yields CDR1 SGDLS and CDR2 YYNGEE. For the CDR3, the DNA is TGTGCCAGCAGCCCCCGACAGGGGAACACCGGGGAGCTGTTTTTT. Amino acid sequence: CASSPRQGNTGELFF.

The chain couples TRBV28 to TRBJ2-7; TRBD1 matches at 9 bases. Germline CDR1 MDHEN, CDR2 SYDVKM. With V trimmed by 10 bases and J by 1 base, 5 bases remained unmatched. This CDR3 has 13 residues. The CDR3 DNA reads as TGTGCCACCGAGGGGACAGGGTCCTACGAGCAGTACTTC. This gives the protein CATEGTGSYEQYF.

The genes are TRBV10-3 and TRBJ1-4; D uncertain. CDR1 is ENHRY, CDR2 SYGVKD, per germline. The CDR3 covers 13 residues. Trimming left V 7 bases short and J 4 bases short, with 10 bases between. The CDR3: CAIKASDNEKLFF. The CDR3 DNA sequence: TGTGCCATCAAGGCCAGCGATAATGAAAAACTGTTTTTT.

This clone was detected only once. The chain recombines TRBV28 with TRBJ1-2; 7 bases line up with TRBD1. This CDR3 comprises 15 residues. Trimming at V came to 6 bases and at J to 1 base, leaving 8 bases not matched to a gene. Germline V gene lookup returns CDR1 MDHEN and CDR2 SYDVKM. CDR3 in amino acids: CASRPTGAGNYGYTF. In nucleotides, the CDR3 is TGTGCCAGCAGACCAACAGGGGCCGGTAACTATGGCTACACCTTC.

The chain is built from TRBV5-1 and TRBJ1-6, with TRBD1 matching 9 bases. J was trimmed by 7 bases and V by 0 bases; bases with no gene match: 2. This CDR3 comprises 15 residues. Germline V gives CDR1 SGHRS, CDR2 YFSETQ. The CDR3 coding sequence is TGCGCCAGCAGCTTGGGCGGGACAGGGAATTCACCCCTCCACTTT. This sequence encodes CASSLGGTGNSPLHF. Supplemented by reference TRBV5-1 and TRBJ1-6, the full variable domain reads KAGVTQTPRYLIKTRGQQVTLSCSPISGHRSVSWYQQTPGQGLQFLFEYFSETQRNKGNFPGRFSGRQFSNSRSEMNVSTLELGDSALYLCASSLGGTGNSPLHFGNGTRLTVT.

A few counts support this clone. The V and J genes are TRBV4-1 and TRBJ2-3; weak D call: TRBD1 (5 bases). Trimming took off 5 bases at V and 0 bases at J, with 15 bases between the two ends. CDR1 and CDR2 (germline): MGHRA, YSYEKL. This CDR3 is built from 16 residues. CDR3 in amino acids: CASSTRQKTSTDTQYF. CDR3 nucleotides: TGCGCCAGCAGCACCCGACAGAAGACTAGCACAGATACGCAGTATTTT.

V usage is TRBV27 and J usage is TRBJ2-7; possibly TRBD1 for D (5 bases). V was pared by 3 bases and J by 0 bases, with 15 bases between. Germline V gene sequence: CDR1 MNHEY, CDR2 SMNVEV (reference sequence). The CDR3 covers 16 residues. Here the CDR3 DNA reads TGTGCCAGCAGTTTCAGAAGGCCCGACAGCTCCTACGAGCAGTACTTC. Its translation: CASSFRRPDSSYEQYF.

A few counts support this clone. The V gene is TRBV5-4, the J gene TRBJ1-5; tentatively, D is TRBD1 (6 bases). The V and J ends lost 6 bases and 0 bases respectively, with 10 bases between them. This CDR3 has 14 amino acids. Germline V gene lookup returns CDR1 SGHNT and CDR2 YYREEE (reference sequence). Written as DNA, the CDR3 is TGTGCCAGCACCCAACAGGGTAGCAATCAGCCCCAGCATTTT. It translates to CASTQQGSNQPQHF. Complete variable domain (other parts from reference TRBV5-4 and TRBJ1-5): ETGVTQSPTHLIKTRGQQVTLRCSSQSGHNTVSWYQQALGQGPQFIFQYYREEENGRGNFPPRFSGLQFPNYSSELNVNALELDDSALYLCASTQQGSNQPQHFGDGTRLSIL.